This TCR beta chain was profiled in a study of blood T cells in healthy people across ages. General study results and limits: Per million T cells, the diversity of TCR beta decreased roughly linearly as age advanced.

With a J-beta primer mix and a sample-barcoded 5' primer, a second PCR ran roughly 6 to 12 cycles. Every sample gave at least 2.5 million paired-end reads containing CDR3. TCRdb recomputed calls from the 5' RACE reads with MiXCR, one row per CDR3 protein. The sample includes 650,000 to 700,000 distinct CDR3 sequences, roughly half of them seen just once. As concerns this clonotype: Its antigen is unknown.

Trimming cost V 3 bases and J 0 bases; bases outside gene matches: 4. The CDR3 has 16 residues. Germline CDR1 and CDR2: LGHNA and YNFKEQ. This rearrangement joins TRBV4-2 to TRBJ2-2; TRBD2 aligns across 7 bases. The clonotype comes from a woman older than 75 in good health. The source material was blood. The CDR3 bases are TGTGCCAGCAGCCATGACGGACTAGCGAACACCGGGGAGCTGTTTTTT. It codes for CASSHDGLANTGELFF.